This TCR beta chain was sequenced for a study of T-cell reconstitution after alpha-beta-depleted transplantation in children. Whole-study results and caveats: A year post-transplant, T-cell counts and diversity derived mostly from newly produced T cells. Surviving recipient T cells and thymic progenitors produced the high day-60 TCRbeta diversity seen in some patients. Expanded graft clones numbering several hundred reportedly gave rise to alpha-beta T cells about two months after transplant.

This clonotype was detected only a few times. The target antigen is unknown. Looked up from germline, CDR1 is SGHRS and CDR2 is YFSETQ. CDR3 length: 10 amino acids. The V gene lost 7 bases and the J gene lost 6 bases, with 5 bases spanning the gap. Molecular barcoding with unique molecular identifiers was used for the TCRbeta library. TCRdb ran MiXCR on the PCR reads and lists one entry per CDR3 protein. Here the sample spans more than 200,000 distinct CDR3 sequences, more than 20% being singletons. This TCR derives from a female patient aged 2 to 10 who had a stem cell transplant for congenital amegakaryocytic thrombocytopenia, so the T cells may come from the graft donor. The sequencing here drew on PBMCs, mostly from graft donor cells, taken 360 days after TCRalphabeta/CD19-depleted stem cell transplant. The chain couples TRBV5-1 to TRBJ2-1; maybe TRBD1 (5 bases). CDR3 in amino acids: CASQGNEQFF. For the CDR3, the DNA is TGCGCCAGCCAGGGCAATGAGCAGTTCTTC.